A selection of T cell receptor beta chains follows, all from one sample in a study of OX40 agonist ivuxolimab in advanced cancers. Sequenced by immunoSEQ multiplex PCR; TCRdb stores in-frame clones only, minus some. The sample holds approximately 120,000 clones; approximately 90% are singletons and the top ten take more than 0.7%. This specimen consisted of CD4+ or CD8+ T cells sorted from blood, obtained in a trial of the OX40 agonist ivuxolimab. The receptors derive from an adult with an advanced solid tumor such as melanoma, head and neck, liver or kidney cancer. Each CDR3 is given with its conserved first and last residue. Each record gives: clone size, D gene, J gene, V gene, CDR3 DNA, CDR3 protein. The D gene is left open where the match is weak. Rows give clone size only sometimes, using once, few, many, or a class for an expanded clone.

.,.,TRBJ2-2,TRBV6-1,TGTGCCAGCAGTGAAAACCCGAACACCGGGGAGCTGTTTTTT,CASSENPNTGELFF
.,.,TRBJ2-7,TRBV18,TGTGCCAGCTCACCACCGTCGACGGGTACCTACGAGCAGTACTTC,CASSPPSTGTYEQYF
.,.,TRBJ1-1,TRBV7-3,TGTGCCAGCAGCTTGCAGGGAGGTCCTGAAGCTTTCTTT,CASSLQGGPEAFF
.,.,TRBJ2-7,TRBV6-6,TGTGCCAGCAGCCCACAGGGAGTCTTGAACGAGCAGTACTTC,CASSPQGVLNEQYF
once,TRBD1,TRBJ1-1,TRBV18,TGTGCCAGCTCACCCGCCCAGTTTTTCGGGACAGCGAACACTGAAGCTTTCTTT,CASSPAQFFGTANTEAFF
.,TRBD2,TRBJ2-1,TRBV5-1,TGCGCCAGCGCCCTCTCTAGCGGGAGTCTTCTTAATGAGCAGTTCTTC,CASALSSGSLLNEQFF
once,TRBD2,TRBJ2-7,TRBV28,TGTGCCAGCAGTTTGCTAGCGGGAGGCGAGCAGTACTTC,CASSLLAGGEQYF
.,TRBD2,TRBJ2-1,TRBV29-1,TGCAGCGTTCGGGCCGACGCGGGAGGGCCATATGAGCAGTTCTTC,CSVRADAGGPYEQFF
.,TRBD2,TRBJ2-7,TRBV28,TGTGCCAGCAGCTCCGTGGGGACTAGGTACTACGAGCAGTACTTC,CASSSVGTRYYEQYF
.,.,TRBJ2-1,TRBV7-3,TGTGCCAGCAGCTTAACGGGGACCGCCGCTATATATGAGCAGTTCTTC,CASSLTGTAAIYEQFF
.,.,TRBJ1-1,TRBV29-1,TGCAGCGCCGAGGGTCAGAGGAACACTGAAGCTTTCTTT,CSAEGQRNTEAFF
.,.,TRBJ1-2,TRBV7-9,TGTGCCAGCAACTCGTCCAGGGCATCTAACTATGGCTACACCTTC,CASNSSRASNYGYTF
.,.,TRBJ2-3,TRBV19,TGTGCCAGTAGCCCCGGGGGAAGCACAGATACGCAGTATTTT,CASSPGGSTDTQYF
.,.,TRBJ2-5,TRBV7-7,TGTGCTAGCAGCTTACTCCGGGGTGAAGAGACCCAGTACTTC,CASSLLRGEETQYF
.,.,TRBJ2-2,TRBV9,TGTGCCAGCAGCGTAAGATGGGGAGCGGACCTGGGCACCGGGGAGCTGTTTTTT,CASSVRWGADLGTGELFF
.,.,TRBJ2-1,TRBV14,TGTGCCAGCAGCCCCAGGGTATCTTACAATGAGCAGTTCTTC,CASSPRVSYNEQFF
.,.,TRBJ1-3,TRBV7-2,TGTGCCAGCAGCTTGACGGGACCCCAAAACACCATATATTTT,CASSLTGPQNTIYF
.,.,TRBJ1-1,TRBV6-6,TGTGCCAGCAGTTACGCCTCAATAGGGGACGCTGAAGCTTTCTTT,CASSYASIGDAEAFF
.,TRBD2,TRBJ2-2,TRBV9,TGTGCCAGCAGCCCTGTGGGACTAGCGGGAGACGAGCTGTTTTTT,CASSPVGLAGDELFF
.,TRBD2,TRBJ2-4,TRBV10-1,TGCGCCAGCAGTGGGAATAGCGGGCTTAACATTCAGTACTTC,CASSGNSGLNIQYF